These T cell receptor beta chains were read from a single sample in a study of blood T cell repertoires in COVID-19. Repertoires were generated with immunoSEQ multiplex PCR, while TCRdb's copy carries only in-frame clones and drops some. Among 65,000 to 95,000 clones listed, approximately 88% were seen once. Sequencing was done on a sample of peripheral blood. These receptors all stem from a man in his sixties or seventies with acute or convalescent COVID-19. CDR3s include the opening cysteine and the closing phenylalanine or tryptophan. D genes are given only for firm matches. Rows may omit the clone size; those that give it use once, few, many or a size class.

TGTGCCAGCAGCCCCGGGACTAGCGGAACCTACGAGCAGTACTTC	CASSPGTSGTYEQYF	TRBD2	.	TRBV28	TRBJ2-7
TGTGCCAGCACAGGGGAAATGAGCAATCAGCCCCAGCATTTT	CASTGEMSNQPQHF	.	once	TRBV2	TRBJ1-5
TGTGCCAGCTCTCATAGGCTAGCGCCGTGGGAGACCCAGTACTTC	CASSHRLAPWETQYF	.	.	TRBV28	TRBJ2-5
TGCAGTGCTAGTAGCGGGGGTACGGAACTATACGAGCAGTACTTC	CSASSGGTELYEQYF	TRBD2	.	TRBV20-1	TRBJ2-7
TGTGCCAGCAGTTTGGGTGGGCAGGGAAATCAGCCCCAGCATTTT	CASSLGGQGNQPQHF	.	once	TRBV28	TRBJ1-5
TGTGCCACCAGCAGAGATACGACAGGTGGAGCCAAAAACATTCAGTACTTC	CATSRDTTGGAKNIQYF	.	.	TRBV15	TRBJ2-4
TGTGCCACCAGCAGATCCTATCGGGACAATGAGCAGTTCTTC	CATSRSYRDNEQFF	.	.	TRBV15	TRBJ2-1
TGCGCCAGCAGCGCGGCGGGGCTCATCTCTGGGGCCAACGTCCTGACTTTC	CASSAAGLISGANVLTF	.	.	TRBV4-1	TRBJ2-6
TGCAGCGTTGCGGCAGGGCCCTATGGCTACACCTTC	CSVAAGPYGYTF	.	few	TRBV29-1	TRBJ1-2
TGTGCCAGCAGCTTAGATCAGGGGGCTCTGAGTGGCTACACCTTC	CASSLDQGALSGYTF	TRBD1	.	TRBV7-2	TRBJ1-2
TGTGCCAGCAGACTAGCGGGGAGGAGCGCAGATACGCAGTATTTT	CASRLAGRSADTQYF	TRBD2	.	TRBV2	TRBJ2-3
TGTGCCAGCAGTTACTCAACAGAAAACACTGAAGCTTTCTTT	CASSYSTENTEAFF	.	.	TRBV6-6	TRBJ1-1
TGTGCCAGCAGCCTTGGGACAGGGGGAATCTCTGGAAACACCATATATTTT	CASSLGTGGISGNTIYF	TRBD1	once	TRBV9	TRBJ1-3
TGTGCCAGTGGACTAGCGGGAGGAGATACGCAGTATTTT	CASGLAGGDTQYF	TRBD2	.	TRBV27	TRBJ2-3
TGCGCCAGCACCCCAAACAAGCGGGAGGGGAACACCGGGGAGCTGTTTTTT	CASTPNKREGNTGELFF	TRBD2	.	TRBV5-1	TRBJ2-2
TGTGCCACCAGCAGCCGAGCGGGCAATCAGCCCCAGCATTTT	CATSSRAGNQPQHF	.	.	TRBV15	TRBJ1-5
TGTGCCAGCACCCGACAGTTGGATGGCTACACCTTC	CASTRQLDGYTF	.	.	TRBV7-2	TRBJ1-2
TGTGCCAGCAGCTTCCCCCGGGGGGGAGGTGTAGTAGATACGCAGTATTTT	CASSFPRGGGVVDTQYF	TRBD2	.	TRBV11-2	TRBJ2-3
TGCGCCAGCAGCTTACCGGCGGGAGAGAAGAACTTC	CASSLPAGEKNF	TRBD2	.	TRBV5-1	TRBJ2-7
TGTGCCAGCAGTACAGGAGGACTAGCGGGAGATACGCAGTATTTT	CASSTGGLAGDTQYF	TRBD2	.	TRBV6-2/TRBV6-3	TRBJ2-3
TGTGCCAGCAGCTTGGCGACAGGGGGATCGTATGGCTACACCTTC	CASSLATGGSYGYTF	TRBD1	.	TRBV5-6	TRBJ1-2
TGCGCCAGCAGCTTGGATTCTCGGGGGAGTACGCAGTATTTT	CASSLDSRGSTQYF	.	.	TRBV5-1	TRBJ2-3
TGTGCCAGCAGTTATGCCCCCGCGACAGGGAATAGAGCCCAGCCCCAGCATTTT	CASSYAPATGNRAQPQHF	TRBD1	.	TRBV6-2/TRBV6-3	TRBJ1-5
TGTGCCAGCAGTTCTCACAGGGTAAGAAATTCACCCCTCCACTTT	CASSSHRVRNSPLHF	.	.	TRBV27	TRBJ1-6
TGTGCCAGCAGCCCCCGACAGGGGGCGAGTACAGATACGCAGTATTTT	CASSPRQGASTDTQYF	.	.	TRBV21-1	TRBJ2-3
TGTGCCAGCTCACCCAGGGACACAGATACGCAGTATTTT	CASSPRDTDTQYF	.	.	TRBV18	TRBJ2-3
TGTGCCTGGAGTGGGCGGTTAACGACAGTCTATAATTCACCCCTCCACTTT	CAWSGRLTTVYNSPLHF	.	.	TRBV30	TRBJ1-6
TGTGCCAGCTCGACACAGGGGAACACTGAAGCTTTCTTT	CASSTQGNTEAFF	.	.	TRBV18	TRBJ1-1
TGTGCCAGCAGTTACCAGGGACTAGCGGGAGTAAATTACAATGAGCAGTTCTTC	CASSYQGLAGVNYNEQFF	TRBD2	.	TRBV6-2/TRBV6-3	TRBJ2-1
TGTGCCAGCAGTCCGACCACTCCAGGGGCCAAAAACATTCAGTACTTC	CASSPTTPGAKNIQYF	.	.	TRBV27	TRBJ2-4
TGTGCCATTAGGGCTAGCGGGGGCGAGAATGAGCAGTTCTTC	CAIRASGGENEQFF	TRBD2	.	TRBV10-3	TRBJ2-1
TGTGCCAGTCTCTTGGGGGACAGGGCGAACACCGGGGAGCTGTTTTTT	CASLLGDRANTGELFF	TRBD1	.	TRBV19	TRBJ2-2
TGTGCCAGCAGCTTAGAGACAGAAAATTCACCCCTCCACTTT	CASSLETENSPLHF	.	.	TRBV7-2	TRBJ1-6
TGTGCCAGCAGTCCCGGGAGGGCTAGCACAGATACGCAGTATTTT	CASSPGRASTDTQYF	TRBD2	.	TRBV6-5	TRBJ2-3
TGTGCCATCAGTGTTGCCCCCGGCGCGGGCTCCTATAATTCACCCCTCCACTTT	CAISVAPGAGSYNSPLHF	.	.	TRBV10-3	TRBJ1-6
TGCGCCAGCAGTCACAAGCAGGGGCGCTATGGCTACACCTTC	CASSHKQGRYGYTF	.	.	TRBV23-1	TRBJ1-2
TGTGCCAGCAGTGAAGCGCGACTAGCGGGGGTCAATGAGCAGTTCTTC	CASSEARLAGVNEQFF	TRBD2	.	TRBV2	TRBJ2-1
TGTGCCAGCTCTCCGGAGGGACAGGGCTCCCAGTTCTTC	CASSPEGQGSQFF	TRBD1	.	TRBV18	TRBJ2-1
TGTGCTAGCAGCAAAGGGACTAGCGGGATCGATGAGCAGTTCTTC	CASSKGTSGIDEQFF	TRBD2	.	TRBV7-7	TRBJ2-1
TGTGCCAGCTCAGCCGGACAGGGGGGCTATGGCTACACCTTC	CASSAGQGGYGYTF	TRBD1	.	TRBV18	TRBJ1-2
TGTGCCAGCAGCGAAAATAGAGGGAACACTGAAGCTTTCTTT	CASSENRGNTEAFF	.	.	TRBV7-6	TRBJ1-1
TGCGAGGGCAACTTGGACTACGAGCAGTACTTC	CEGNLDYEQYF	.	.	TRBV1	TRBJ2-7
TGTGCCAGCAGCTTGGCCCCGGGTACCCCCTACGAGCAGTACTTC	CASSLAPGTPYEQYF	.	.	TRBV5-5	TRBJ2-7
TGTGCCAGCAGCAGCTATGACAGGGATGACGGGGAGCTGTTTTTT	CASSSYDRDDGELFF	TRBD1	.	TRBV5-5	TRBJ2-2
TGTGCCAGCAGCTTGGGACAGCAAGAGAGAGCTAACTATGGCTACACCTTC	CASSLGQQERANYGYTF	TRBD1	.	TRBV7-8	TRBJ1-2
TGTGCCAGCGGAACCCGACTAGTTTTCGAAGAGACCCAGTACTTC	CASGTRLVFEETQYF	.	.	TRBV7-9	TRBJ2-5
TGTGCCAGCAGCGTAGTTGCAGGGGGACAAGCTTTCTTT	CASSVVAGGQAFF	TRBD1	.	TRBV9	TRBJ1-1
TGCGCCAGCAGCGTACGACTAGCGGGAGGGGGGGATACGCAGTATTTT	CASSVRLAGGGDTQYF	TRBD2	.	TRBV4-3	TRBJ2-3
TGTGCCAGCAGCATCCGACAGGGGGTCATGAATGAGCAGTTCTTC	CASSIRQGVMNEQFF	TRBD1	once	TRBV11-1	TRBJ2-1
TGCGCCAGCAGCCAAGAGGACAGATACACCGGGGAGCTGTTTTTT	CASSQEDRYTGELFF	.	few	TRBV4-3	TRBJ2-2
TGTGCCAGCAGTTTATACAATGAGCAGTTCTTC	CASSLYNEQFF	.	.	TRBV6-2/TRBV6-3	TRBJ2-1
TGTGCCAGCAGTTCCTCCGGGACAGGGGCGCCGGGGGCCAACGTCCTGACTTTC	CASSSSGTGAPGANVLTF	TRBD1	.	TRBV27	TRBJ2-6
TGCGCCAGCAGCCAAGATCGCTCTTTCGGTGCCAATGAGCAGTTCTTC	CASSQDRSFGANEQFF	.	.	TRBV4-3	TRBJ2-1
TGTGCCAGCAGCTTGGACAGCAATAGCAATCAGCCCCAGCATTTT	CASSLDSNSNQPQHF	.	.	TRBV11-2	TRBJ1-5